The 28 T cell receptor beta chains in this list originate from one sample, sequenced in a study of blood T cells in healthy people across ages. Using a J-beta primer mix together with a sample-barcoded 5' primer, a second PCR was run for roughly 6 to 12 cycles. TCRdb used MiXCR to reprocess the 5' RACE reads, holding one entry per CDR3 protein. Of around 700,000 distinct CDR3 sequences listed, approximately 25% were seen once; the top ten hold under 10%. The same sample was also used in a study of T cells of mothers and their children.

The sample comprised blood. The origin of the receptors is a boy between 5 and 17 years old in good health.

This sequence joins TRBV29-1 and TRBJ1-1; TRBD1 is a possible D gene (5 bases). The CDR3 has 13 amino acids. Germline V gene lookup returns CDR1 SQVTM and CDR2 ANQGSEA. Trimming took off 3 bases at V and 0 bases at J, with 8 bases between the two ends. In DNA, the CDR3 is TGCAGCGTTGACGGCAGGGTGAACACTGAAGCTTTCTTT. Its protein is CSVDGRVNTEAFF.

V and J are TRBV7-9 and TRBJ2-5; D is perhaps TRBD1 or TRBD2 (5 bases each). The CDR3 has 16 residues. With 3 bases removed from V and 11 bases from J, the gap between germline ends came to 25 bases. CDR1 and CDR2 from the germline V gene are SEHNR and FQNEAQ (reference sequence). The CDR3 loop reads CASSFPSAGLDGEQYF. In DNA, the CDR3 is TGTGCCAGCAGCTTCCCCTCGGCAGGGTTGGATGGGGAGCAGTACTTC.

This chain uses TRBV3-1 with TRBJ1-1; D uncertain. V was shortened by 0 bases and J by 4 bases, with 18 bases between the two germline ends. The length of the CDR3 is 17 residues. From germline, CDR1 is LGHDT and CDR2 YNNKEL (reference sequence). As DNA, the CDR3 is TGTGCCAGCAGCCAAGAAACCCTTGGGTCCCGGGGCACTGAAGCTTTCTTT. Amino acids: CASSQETLGSRGTEAFF.

This clonotype showed up just a few times. At one boundary the junction diverges from the germline segment, which might be a read error. The chain recombines TRBV11-2 with TRBJ2-2, with D perhaps matching TRBD2 (6 bases). CDR3 size: 15 residues. The germline V gene has CDR1 SGHAT and CDR2 FQNNGV. In nucleotides, the CDR3 is TGTGCCAGCAGCTTCGGACGGGCGAACACCGGGGGGCTGTTTTTT. Translation: CASSFGRANTGGLFF.

CDR3 sequence: CASSQIAGRGPNSPLHF. CDR3 in DNA: TGCGCCAGCAGCCAAATAGCCGGCAGGGGGCCGAATTCACCCCTCCACTTT. This chain joins TRBV4-1 and TRBJ1-6; 8 nucleotides line up with TRBD1. The CDR3 totals 17 residues. V shed 2 bases and J 7 bases; nucleotides not matched to a gene: 10. The germline V gene has CDR1 MGHRA and CDR2 YSYEKL.

This chain connects TRBV12-3 or TRBV12-4 to TRBJ2-5, with D perhaps TRBD1 (6 bases). The better agreement between TRBJ2-7 and the DNA end casts doubt on the J call. This CDR3 region has 14 residues. CDR3 protein: CASSLLGAAYEQYF. The CDR3 DNA is TGTGCCAGCAGTTTATTGGGGGCCGCCTACGAGCAGTACTTC.

This clonotype was seen more than once but under ten times. This rearrangement joins TRBV15 to TRBJ1-1; maybe TRBD1 (6 bases). Looked up from germline, CDR1 is LNHNV and CDR2 is YYDKDF (reference sequence). V dropped 1 base and J dropped 4 bases, with 13 bases sitting between them. The CDR3 extends over 15 amino acids. CDR3 region: CATSRGGDTGTEAFF. As DNA, the CDR3 is TGTGCCACCAGCAGAGGAGGGGACACGGGCACTGAAGCTTTCTTT.

The chain couples TRBV6-5 to TRBJ1-2, with D possibly matching TRBD1 (5 bases). The CDR3 totals 14 residues. V shed 0 bases and J shed 8 bases, with 13 bases lying between them. Germline-derived CDR1 and CDR2 are MNHEY and SVGAGI. The CDR3 loop reads CASSYSSPRDGYTF. DNA for the CDR3: TGTGCCAGCAGTTACTCGAGTCCCAGGGACGGCTACACCTTC.

The V call is TRBV28, the J call TRBJ2-5, with 10 bases identical to TRBD1. Germline CDR1 MDHEN, CDR2 SYDVKM. The CDR3 contains 15 residues. The J segment lost 1 base and the V segment lost 6 bases, leaving 5 bases of the junction unmatched. The CDR3: CASRSWTGGQETQYF. As DNA, the CDR3 is TGTGCCAGCAGATCCTGGACAGGGGGCCAAGAGACCCAGTACTTC.

This rearrangement joins TRBV7-3 to TRBJ2-3, with 7 bases lining up with TRBD2. There are 15 residues in the CDR3. Germline values: CDR1 SGHTA, CDR2 FQGTGA. After removal of 5 bases from V and 0 bases from J, the junction contained 5 bases not matched to a gene. The CDR3 coding sequence is TGTGCCAGCAGCCAGGGAGGGGAGAGCACAGATACGCAGTATTTT. Translation gives CASSQGGESTDTQYF.

Note on this clonotype: A much larger clone sits a single nucleotide away, making a read error possible. This chain connects TRBV6-6 to TRBJ1-4, with 9 bases matching TRBD1. The J segment lost 7 bases and the V segment lost 8 bases, leaving 8 bases of the junction unmatched. Looked up from germline, CDR1 is MNHNY and CDR2 is SVGAGI (reference sequence). This CDR3 region has 14 residues. Here the CDR3 DNA reads TGTGCCAGCGGACAGGGGATGGGCGTTGAAAAACTGTTTTTT. It is translated as CASGQGMGVEKLFF.

This clonotype turned up a few times. The rearrangement links TRBV7-2 to TRBJ2-5, with D tentatively TRBD1 (6 bases). Germline CDR1 is SGHTA and CDR2 is FQGNSA. The CDR3 loop spans 17 amino acids. The germline V and J ends were trimmed by 2 bases and 0 bases, with 16 bases remaining between them. The CDR3 reads CASSLRGKGVYQETQYF. CDR3 nucleotide sequence: TGTGCCAGCAGCTTAAGGGGGAAGGGGGTGTACCAAGAGACCCAGTACTTC.

The J gene is TRBJ2-3, the V gene TRBV11-2; 12 positions agree with TRBD2. The CDR3 covers 16 residues. V gave up 2 bases and J gave up 6 bases; unmatched junction bases: 6. Germline V gene sequence: CDR1 SGHAT, CDR2 FQNNGV. The CDR3, as DNA: TGTGCCAGCAGCTTACCTAGCGGGAGGGCCTTTGATACGCAGTATTTT. This translates into CASSLPSGRAFDTQYF.

This chain connects TRBV19 to TRBJ2-7, with D hard to call. The V gene lost 3 bases and the J gene lost 9 bases, with 15 bases spanning the gap. Per germline, CDR1 LNHDA and CDR2 SQIVND (reference sequence). This CDR3 has 13 residues. The CDR3 DNA reads TGTGCCAGTAGTATTAGGTCGAGTTCCGGGCAGTACTTC. It encodes CASSIRSSSGQYF.

This CDR3 is CASSVGSRTGYTF. The CDR3 DNA follows: TGTGCCAGCAGCGTAGGATCGCGTACCGGCTACACCTTC. This sequence joins TRBV7-9 and TRBJ1-2, with unresolved D. Germline CDR1 and CDR2: SEHNR and FQNEAQ (reference sequence). V gave up 5 bases and J gave up 8 bases, with 15 bases separating them. CDR3 length: 13 amino acids.

This clonotype has only a few counts. This sequence joins TRBV5-1 and TRBJ2-4; no clear D. In germline, CDR1 is SGHRS, CDR2 YFSETQ. V was pared by 2 bases and J by 0 bases, with 6 bases between. The CDR3 length is 14 residues. The CDR3 loop is CASSLNIAKNIQYF. In nucleotides, the CDR3 is TGCGCCAGCAGCTTAAATATAGCCAAAAACATTCAGTACTTC.

The CDR3 sequence: CASSLTGPGEQYF. CDR3 coding DNA: TGTGCCAGCAGCTTAACAGGGCCAGGCGAGCAGTACTTC. The rearrangement joins TRBV7-3 to TRBJ2-7; D is unclear. V lost 0 bases and J 6 bases, leaving 9 bases between the germline ends. CDR3 length equals 13 residues. Germline V CDR1 and CDR2: SGHTA, FQGTGA.

This clonotype was seen only a few times. At one end the junction does not follow the germline gene, possibly because of a read error. The chain combines TRBV7-9 with TRBJ1-1, with D possibly being TRBD1 (5 bases). The CDR3 contains 15 residues. Germline V lookup: CDR1 SEHNR, CDR2 FQNEAQ (reference sequence). CDR3 in DNA: TGTGTCAGCAGCTTCAGGGCGACCGGGAACACTGAAGCTTTCTTT. This sequence encodes CVSSFRATGNTEAFF.

The rearrangement links TRBV27 to TRBJ1-1, with 10 nucleotides matching TRBD1. Germline CDR1 is MNHEY and CDR2 is SMNVEV (reference sequence). The CDR3 contains 14 residues. V lost 5 bases, J lost 3 bases, and 3 bases stayed unmatched. The CDR3: CASSGTGDDTEAFF. DNA for the CDR3: TGTGCCAGCAGTGGGACAGGGGATGACACTGAAGCTTTCTTT.

This clonotype showed up just a few times. The chain combines TRBV12-3 or TRBV12-4 with TRBJ2-1, with 12 bases identical to TRBD2. V shed 6 bases and J 2 bases; nucleotides not matched to a gene: 5. The CDR3 covers 16 residues. In nucleotides, the CDR3 is TGTGCCAGCAGCCGAGCTAGCGGGGGGGCCTACAATGAGCAGTTCTTC. Protein sequence: CASSRASGGAYNEQFF.

This clonotype was observed a few times. The chain recombines TRBV15 with TRBJ1-3; D is ambiguous. Trimming left V 0 bases short and J 7 bases short, with 4 bases between. The CDR3 totals 12 residues. Germline loops: CDR1 LNHNV, CDR2 YYDKDF (reference sequence). The DNA for the CDR3 is TGTGCCACCAGCAGAGACCGGAACACCATATATTTT. Its protein is CATSRDRNTIYF.

The V call is TRBV7-8, the J call TRBJ2-1; D gene uncertain. The length of the CDR3 is 14 residues. Germline CDR1 is SGHVS and CDR2 is FQNEAQ. Trimming took 3 bases from V and 7 from J, leaving 13 bases between them. CDR3 nucleotide sequence: TGTGCCAGCAGCTTCCGACGTGAACTGAATGAGCAGTTCTTC. Its protein is CASSFRRELNEQFF.

This clonotype showed up just a few times. One end of the junction varies from germline; a read error may be responsible. The V call is TRBV3-1, the J call TRBJ2-1, with D perhaps TRBD1 or TRBD2 (6 bases each). CDR1 is LGHDT and CDR2 is YNNKEL in the germline V gene (reference sequence). This CDR3 has 13 residues. The CDR3 DNA follows: TGTGCCAGCAGTCAAGATTATCCGGGGGCGGTGTTCTTC. Its protein product is CASSQDYPGAVFF.

This clonotype was counted only a few times. V usage is TRBV14 and J usage is TRBJ2-7; 14 bases map to TRBD2. The germline V gene has CDR1 SGHDN and CDR2 FVKESK. The CDR3 runs to 16 residues. Trimming cost V 4 bases and J 5 bases; bases outside gene matches: 7. The CDR3 DNA is TGTGCCAGCAGCCGACGAGGACTAGCGGGAGGTGACGAGCAGTACTTC. It codes for CASSRRGLAGGDEQYF.

The chain carries TRBV3-1 and TRBJ2-1; the D gene is possibly TRBD2 (6 bases). With the DNA end fitting TRBJ2-7 better, the J assignment may be wrong. Germline V gives CDR1 LGHDT, CDR2 YNNKEL (reference sequence). CDR3 length equals 10 residues. DNA of the CDR3: TGTGCCAGCGGGGAGGACGAGCAGTACTTC. Its translation: CASGEDEQYF.

V gene TRBV4-3 combines with J gene TRBJ2-5; no clear D gene. CDR1 is LGHNA and CDR2 is YSLEER in the germline V gene. V was pared by 0 bases and J by 1 base, with 6 bases between. The CDR3 sequence is 14 residues long. The CDR3 sequence is CASSQEWTQETQYF. CDR3 nucleotide sequence: TGCGCCAGCAGCCAAGAGTGGACCCAAGAGACCCAGTACTTC.

This clonotype was detected a few times. V and J are TRBV24-1 and TRBJ2-3; either TRBD1 or TRBD2 may supply D (5 bases each). The CDR3 spans 17 residues. The V and J ends lost 5 bases and 8 bases respectively, with 25 bases between them. Germline CDR1 is KGHDR and CDR2 is SFDVKD. CDR3 in DNA: TGTGCCACCAGTGCCCCTACTCCCCGGGCTCGGGACGGTACGCAGTATTTT. This encodes CATSAPTPRARDGTQYF.

This clonotype has a handful of counts. V gene TRBV29-1 combines with J gene TRBJ2-2; D could derive from TRBD1 or TRBD2 (5 bases each). CDR1 and CDR2 from the germline V gene are SQVTM and ANQGSEA. V lost 0 bases and J lost 4, with 9 bases in between. CDR3 size: 14 residues. This CDR3 is CSVEERDGTGELFF. CDR3 bases: TGCAGCGTTGAAGAGAGGGACGGCACCGGGGAGCTGTTTTTT.